This passage covers 30 T cell receptor beta chains from one sample sequenced in a study of T cell responses to AZD1222 COVID-19 vaccine. The table came from immunoSEQ multiplex PCR; TCRdb's copy has only in-frame clones and leaves some out. The sample carries about 180,000 clones, about 88% recorded once. The sequencing used peripheral blood, collected on day 0 of AZD1222 vaccination. These receptors were obtained from an adult in good health.

The V gene is TRBV7-6, the J gene TRBJ1-5, with D hard to call. The CDR3 is made up of 14 amino acids. V was clipped by 2 bases and J by 0 bases, with 5 bases between them. From germline, CDR1 is SGHVS and CDR2 FNYEAQ. The CDR3 DNA follows: TGTGCCAGCAGCTTAACGGATAGCAATCAGCCCCAGCATTTT. It is translated as CASSLTDSNQPQHF.

The chain links TRBV6-5 to TRBJ2-3; tentative D call: TRBD2 (6 bases). The CDR3 totals 14 residues. V lost 9 bases to trimming and J lost 0 bases, with 13 bases between them. CDR1 and CDR2 (germline): MNHEY, SVGAGI. This CDR3 reads CASSERASTDTQYF. In DNA, the CDR3 is TGTGCCAGTTCGGAGCGGGCTAGCACAGATACGCAGTATTTT.

The chain has TRBV16 and TRBJ1-2, with a weak D call TRBD1 (6 bases). Between the trimmed V and J ends, which lost 5 bases and 4 bases, there was a span of 14 bases. Germline lookup yields CDR1 KGHSY and CDR2 FQNENV. The CDR3 is made up of 14 amino acids. This CDR3 is CASSKMTGTYGYTF. The CDR3 region has the DNA TGTGCCAGCAGCAAAATGACAGGAACCTATGGCTACACCTTC. Full variable domain (rest looked up from reference TRBV16 and TRBJ1-2): GEEVAQTPKHLVRGEGQKAKLYCAPIKGHSYVFWYQQVLKNEFKFLISFQNENVFDETGMPKERFSAKCLPNSPCSLEIQATKLEDSAVYFCASSKMTGTYGYTFGSGTRLTVV.

In its sample, this clone was seen once. V gene TRBV28 combines with J gene TRBJ2-7, with 9 positions matching TRBD1. The CDR3 is 15 residues long. In germline, CDR1 is MDHEN, CDR2 SYDVKM. Unmatched junction bases numbered 7, after V lost 1 base and J lost 6 bases. The CDR3 loop is CASSLYSMTGGEQYV. The CDR3 DNA is TGTGCCAGCAGTTTATACTCCATGACAGGGGGCGAGCAGTACGTC.

This chain links TRBV30 with TRBJ2-3; the D gene is possibly TRBD2 (5 bases). The CDR3 runs 13 residues. Per the germline V gene, CDR1 is GTSNPN and CDR2 is SVGIG (reference sequence). The CDR3 protein is CARTGFDADTQYF. CDR3 bases: TGTGCTCGGACTGGATTTGACGCAGATACGCAGTATTTT.

The CDR3 DNA reads as TGTGCCAGCAGCCCGAAGGGGTTCACCACCGGGGAGCTGTTTTTT. Translated: CASSPKGFTTGELFF. The J gene is TRBJ2-2, the V gene TRBV5-8, with D possibly being TRBD1 (5 bases). CDR1 and CDR2 (germline): SGHTS, YDEGEE. Trimming cost V 4 bases and J 4 bases, with 14 bases left between them. CDR3 length: 15 residues.

The chain uses TRBV15 and TRBJ1-1; D is unclear. The CDR3 sequence is 15 residues long. Trimming stripped 1 base from V and 0 bases from J, with 9 bases between. From germline, CDR1 is LNHNV and CDR2 YYDKDF (reference sequence). CDR3 DNA: TGTGCCACCAGCAGAGCGGCAGCAATGAACACTGAAGCTTTCTTT. Translation: CATSRAAAMNTEAFF.

The J gene is TRBJ2-7, the V gene TRBV6-1; 7 bases agree with TRBD2. The CDR3 sequence is 15 residues long. Germline CDR1 MNHNS, CDR2 SASEGT. V lost 2 bases to trimming and J lost 3 bases; unmatched junction nucleotides: 7. The CDR3 nucleotides are TGTGCCAGCAGTGAACCCGGGGGGACGAGCTACGAGCAGTACGTC. This gives the protein CASSEPGGTSYEQYV.

The table lists this clone with a few counts. The rearrangement links TRBV6-5 to TRBJ1-2; D not resolved. The germline V gene encodes CDR1 MNHEY and CDR2 SVGAGI. CDR3 length: 12 amino acids. Trimming stripped 6 bases from V and 8 bases from J, with 13 bases between. The CDR3 coding sequence is TGTGCCAGCAGCGAGCGCGGGAGAGGCTACACCTTC. Residues: CASSERGRGYTF.

This chain joins TRBV5-1 and TRBJ1-3, with TRBD1 matching 7 bases. The CDR3 contains 15 residues. Unmatched junction bases numbered 6, after V lost 2 bases and J lost 4 bases. Germline V gene lookup returns CDR1 SGHRS and CDR2 YFSETQ. CDR3 bases: TGCGCCAGCAGCTTACAACAGGGGACAGGAAACACCATATATTTT. Amino acid sequence: CASSLQQGTGNTIYF. Complete variable domain (other parts from reference TRBV5-1 and TRBJ1-3): KAGVTQTPRYLIKTRGQQVTLSCSPISGHRSVSWYQQTPGQGLQFLFEYFSETQRNKGNFPGRFSGRQFSNSRSEMNVSTLELGDSALYLCASSLQQGTGNTIYFGEGSWLTVV.

V gene TRBV3-1 (or the pseudogene TRBV3-2) combines with J gene TRBJ1-6; 10 bases agree with TRBD1. V lost 4 bases, J lost 10 bases, and 7 bases stayed unmatched. Germline CDR1 is LGHDT and CDR2 is YNNKEL (reference sequence). The CDR3 has 15 residues. In DNA form, the CDR3 reads TGTGCCAGCAGCCTTCGACAGGGGGCGCGGTCACCCCTCCACTTT. Protein: CASSLRQGARSPLHF.

The chain joins TRBV30 to TRBJ1-1; D is perhaps TRBD1 (6 bases). CDR1 and CDR2 from the germline V gene are GTSNPN and SVGIG (reference sequence). The CDR3 sequence is 13 residues long. V was clipped by 3 bases and J by 1 base, with 9 bases between them. CDR3 residues: CAWSTQGNTEAFF. CDR3 nucleotides: TGTGCCTGGAGCACACAGGGGAACACTGAAGCTTTCTTT.

This rearrangement joins TRBV24-1 to TRBJ1-2; the match to TRBD1 covers 11 bases. This CDR3 has 15 amino acids. Germline-derived CDR1 and CDR2 are KGHDR and SFDVKD. Unmatched junction bases numbered 7, after V lost 6 bases and J lost 5 bases. The CDR3 loop is CATSKGQGELYGYTF. The CDR3 nucleotides read TGTGCCACCAGTAAGGGACAGGGGGAATTATATGGCTACACCTTC.

In its sample, this clone was seen once. The chain carries TRBV12-5 and TRBJ2-2; 10 positions agree with TRBD1. Germline V lookup: CDR1 LGHNT, CDR2 FRNRAP. This CDR3 is 16 amino acids long. J lost 6 bases, V lost 3 bases, and 7 bases had no gene match. In DNA, the CDR3 is TGTGCTAGTGGTTTTCGTACCGGGACAGGGGCCGGGGAGCTGTTTTTT. This sequence encodes CASGFRTGTGAGELFF.

This sequence joins TRBV28 and TRBJ1-6; 10 bases agree with TRBD1. V trimming: 5 bases; J trimming: 6 bases; junction bases outside the gene matches: 7. CDR1 is MDHEN and CDR2 is SYDVKM in the germline V gene. This CDR3 is 16 amino acids long. This CDR3 is CASSPPRQGANSPLHF. CDR3 DNA sequence: TGTGCCAGCAGTCCCCCACGACAGGGGGCTAATTCACCCCTCCACTTT. The full variable domain, in which reference TRBV28 and TRBJ1-6 provide the parts outside the CDR3, is DVKVTQSSRYLVKRTGEKVFLECVQDMDHENMFWYRQDPGLGLRLIYFSYDVKMKEKGDIPEGYSVSREKKERFSLILESASTNQTSMYLCASSPPRQGANSPLHFGNGTRLTVT.

The J gene is TRBJ1-2, the V gene TRBV9; D is unresolved. V was shortened by 3 bases and J by 6 bases, with 3 bases between the two germline ends. This CDR3 contains 10 residues. Germline V lookup: CDR1 SGDLS, CDR2 YYNGEE. CDR3 in amino acids: CASSGDGYTF. CDR3 sequence (DNA): TGTGCCAGCAGCGGAGATGGCTACACCTTC.

This chain links TRBV7-2 with TRBJ1-5, with 9 bases aligning to TRBD1. The CDR3 is made up of 14 amino acids. The J segment lost 5 bases and the V segment lost 5 bases, leaving 4 bases of the junction unmatched. CDR1 is SGHTA and CDR2 is FQGNSA in the germline V gene. CDR3 nucleotides: TGTGCCAGCAGCCCGGGGACAGGGCATCAGCCCCAGCATTTT. Protein: CASSPGTGHQPQHF.

This chain uses TRBV24-1 with TRBJ2-3; tentative D call: TRBD2 (6 bases). Germline assignment: CDR1 KGHDR and CDR2 SFDVKD. V lost 5 bases and J 0 bases, leaving 11 bases between the germline ends. The length of the CDR3 is 15 residues. The CDR3 is CATSVAGGSTDTQYF. The CDR3 region has the DNA TGTGCCACCAGTGTCGCCGGGGGTAGCACAGATACGCAGTATTTT.

This CDR3 is CASSQDGVPQPQHF. The CDR3 DNA reads TGTGCCAGCAGCCAAGACGGGGTCCCCCAGCCCCAGCATTTT. V and J are TRBV3-1 (or the pseudogene TRBV3-2) and TRBJ1-5; the D is unclear. This CDR3 is built from 14 residues. Trimming shortened V by 0 bases and J by 7 bases, and 10 bases separated the two germline ends. Looked up from germline, CDR1 is LGHDT and CDR2 is YNNKEL (reference sequence).

This sequence joins TRBV30 and TRBJ2-1, with 7 bases aligning to TRBD2. Germline V gene data show CDR1 as GTSNPN and CDR2 as SVGIG (reference sequence). CDR3 size: 14 residues. J was trimmed by 2 bases and V by 4 bases; bases with no gene match: 5. Here the CDR3 reads CAWIRAGAYNEQFF. In DNA, the CDR3 is TGTGCCTGGATACGGGCGGGAGCCTACAATGAGCAGTTCTTC.

The chain joins TRBV27 to TRBJ2-3; D is undetermined. The germline V and J ends were trimmed by 3 bases and 0 bases, with 13 bases remaining between them. CDR1 is MNHEY and CDR2 is SMNVEV in the germline V gene (reference sequence). The CDR3 contains 16 residues. The CDR3 loop is CASSFRQFSSTDTQYF. CDR3 DNA sequence: TGTGCCAGCAGTTTTAGACAATTCTCTAGCACAGATACGCAGTATTTT.

The V call is TRBV10-3, the J call TRBJ1-1; D gene unclear. Germline CDR1 is ENHRY and CDR2 is SYGVKD. There are 13 residues in the CDR3. V was pared by 11 bases and J by 1 base, with 14 bases between. CDR3 DNA: TGTGCCGCTCTCCGGGAGCCGAACACTGAAGCTTTCTTT. Translating it yields CAALREPNTEAFF.

This clone was recorded once. The chain couples TRBV11-3 to TRBJ2-2; TRBD2 agrees at 7 bases. Germline values: CDR1 SGHNT, CDR2 YENEEA. The CDR3 contains 16 residues. Trimming removed 3 bases from V and 6 bases from J; junction bases left unmatched: 10. CDR3 in amino acids: CASSFSSLGGAGELFF. CDR3 nucleotide sequence: TGTGCCAGCAGCTTTAGCAGTCTGGGAGGGGCCGGGGAGCTGTTTTTT.

V usage is TRBV19 and J usage is TRBJ1-5, with D possibly being TRBD1 (5 bases). CDR1 is LNHDA, CDR2 SQIVND, per germline (reference sequence). The CDR3 consists of 14 residues. V lost 5 bases to trimming and J lost 4 bases, with 12 bases between them. This CDR3 is CASSPMGENQPQHF. CDR3 in DNA: TGTGCCAGTAGTCCAATGGGGGAGAATCAGCCCCAGCATTTT.

The table lists this clone with a few counts. This chain uses TRBV19 with TRBJ1-6, with 7 bases aligning to TRBD1. The CDR3 runs 12 residues. CDR1 and CDR2 (germline): LNHDA, SQIVND (reference sequence). V gave up 9 bases and J gave up 13 bases; unmatched junction bases: 9. Here the CDR3 DNA reads TGTGCCAGCCGGGACAGCCTACTGCCCCTCCACTTT. Translated, it gives CASRDSLLPLHF.

The chain employs TRBV27 and TRBJ1-2; TRBD1 matches at 8 bases. Germline CDR1 MNHEY, CDR2 SMNVEV (reference sequence). The CDR3 extends over 14 amino acids. J lost 4 bases, V lost 5 bases, and 6 bases had no gene match. The CDR3 DNA sequence: TGTGCCAGCAGTGACCGGACAGGGAGCTATGGCTACACCTTC. It translates to CASSDRTGSYGYTF.

Here the CDR3 reads CASSLGRLGQMNTEAFF. The CDR3 DNA follows: TGTGCCAGCAGCTTAGGGAGACTGGGACAGATGAACACTGAAGCTTTCTTT. The V call is TRBV7-3, the J call TRBJ1-1; 7 bases match TRBD1. Unmatched junction bases numbered 9, after V lost 2 bases and J lost 0 bases. The V gene's germline CDR1 is SGHTA and CDR2 FQGTGA. This CDR3 region has 17 residues.

This clone occurred once. The rearrangement joins TRBV10-3 to TRBJ1-6; D gene uncertain. Per germline, CDR1 ENHRY and CDR2 SYGVKD. V shed 0 bases and J shed 7 bases, with 13 bases lying between them. This CDR3 comprises 16 residues. The CDR3 reads CAISESSGTPNSPLHF. The CDR3 DNA is TGTGCCATCAGTGAGTCGAGTGGAACACCAAATTCACCCCTCCACTTT.

The CDR3 nucleotides are TGCGCCAGCACTTCCACAACGGGGGAGAATTCACCCCTCCACTTT. This translates into CASTSTTGENSPLHF. This chain uses TRBV5-1 with TRBJ1-6, with TRBD1 as a possible D gene (5 bases). Germline V gives CDR1 SGHRS, CDR2 YFSETQ. The ends were cut back, 6 bases at V and 7 bases at J, with 17 bases in the middle. CDR3 length: 15 amino acids.

CDR3 coding DNA: TGTGCCAGCACCCCAGGGAGTAGCGGACGCACAGATACGCAGTATTTT. Protein: CASTPGSSGRTDTQYF. The V gene is TRBV7-8, the J gene TRBJ2-3; a possible D gene is TRBD2 (6 bases). Trimming removed 7 bases from V and 1 base from J, with 18 bases in between. The CDR3 covers 16 residues. Germline loops: CDR1 SGHVS, CDR2 FQNEAQ.